The T cell receptor (beta chain) under discussion was sequenced for a study of identical twins. Study conclusions and caveats: There was more out-of-frame TCR alpha sharing in monozygotic twins than models estimated.

TCRdb analysed the 5' RACE reads with MiXCR anew, one entry per CDR3 protein. The table lists roughly 540,000 distinct CDR3 sequences, around 20% of them singletons. CDR3 length equals 15 residues. Trimming took off 1 base at V and 0 bases at J, with 10 bases between the two ends. Germline V gene data show CDR1 as LGHNA and CDR2 as YSLEER. A remark on this clonotype: Its cognate antigen is unknown.

The sample also formed part of further work on T cells expressing NK-cell markers.

The V and J genes are TRBV4-3 and TRBJ2-7; TRBD2 might be the D (5 bases). The clonotype was recovered from a woman younger than 35 in good health. Source material: CD4+ T cells sorted from blood. DNA for the CDR3: TGCGCCAGCAGCCAAGGGTTCCTAGCCTCCTACGAGCAGTACTTC. This codes for CASSQGFLASYEQYF.